Below, 14 T cell receptor beta chains from the same sample are listed, as sequenced in a study of cytomegalovirus exposure and HLA in healthy donors. PCR was performed using 60 Vbeta and 13 Jbeta primers. Clones were sequenced by immunoSEQ multiplex PCR, and TCRdb holds only the in-frame ones, with some missing. The top ten hold around 3.6% of the sample, which has some 120,000 clones, over 60% seen once. Material for sequencing was PBMCs. The receptors were sampled from a man younger than 40 in good health and CMV-seronegative.

The genes are TRBV30 and TRBJ2-5; D may be TRBD2 (5 bases). V lost 3 bases to trimming and J lost 4 bases, with 9 bases between them. CDR3 length: 12 amino acids. Looked up from germline, CDR1 is GTSNPN and CDR2 is SVGIG (reference sequence). Here the CDR3 reads CAWRNGRETQYF. CDR3 bases: TGTGCCTGGAGGAATGGGAGAGAGACCCAGTACTTC.

The gene calls are TRBV5-1 and TRBJ1-1, with D possibly TRBD1 on 6 matching bases. The CDR3 sequence is 14 residues long. Trimming removed 0 bases from V and 5 bases from J, with 11 bases in between. In germline, CDR1 is SGHRS, CDR2 YFSETQ. The CDR3 region is CASSLAQGNTEAFF. The CDR3 nucleotides read TGCGCCAGCAGCTTGGCACAGGGTAATACTGAAGCTTTCTTT.

This rearrangement joins TRBV7-9 to TRBJ2-3, with 9 bases lining up with TRBD2. The CDR3 runs 15 residues. J gave up 0 bases and V 3 bases, and 1 base lay outside the gene matches. Germline CDR1 is SEHNR and CDR2 is FQNEAQ (reference sequence). As DNA, the CDR3 is TGTGCCAGCAGCTTGACTAGCGGAAGCACAGATACGCAGTATTTT. Translation: CASSLTSGSTDTQYF.

This chain connects TRBV7-2 to TRBJ1-1; tentatively, D is TRBD1 (5 bases). Germline V gives CDR1 SGHTA, CDR2 FQGNSA. The CDR3 extends over 16 amino acids. The germline V and J ends were trimmed by 3 bases and 0 bases, with 14 bases remaining between them. The CDR3 reads CASSFGSGLLNTEAFF. CDR3 DNA sequence: TGTGCCAGCAGCTTTGGATCGGGACTTTTGAACACTGAAGCTTTCTTT.

This chain connects TRBV7-9 to TRBJ1-6; D gene uncertain. CDR3 size: 12 residues. The germline CDR1 and CDR2 sequences are SEHNR and FQNEAQ (reference sequence). The ends were cut back, 4 bases at V and 4 bases at J, with 2 bases in the middle. The CDR3 loop reads CASSSYNSPLHF. The CDR3 DNA reads as TGTGCCAGCAGCTCTTATAATTCACCCCTCCACTTT.

The genes are TRBV4-3 and TRBJ1-2; weak D call: TRBD1 (5 bases). The germline V gene encodes CDR1 LGHNA and CDR2 YSLEER. V gave up 3 bases and J gave up 5 bases, with 10 bases separating them. The CDR3 runs to 13 residues. The CDR3 here is CASSQTRGYGYTF. The CDR3 bases are TGCGCCAGCAGCCAGACCCGGGGGTATGGCTACACCTTC.

This chain links TRBV10-3 with TRBJ2-5; 10 nucleotides match TRBD2. CDR1 is ENHRY and CDR2 is SYGVKD in the germline V gene. The junction had 6 bases not matched to a gene; V was cut back by 6 bases and J by 2 bases. The CDR3 is 15 amino acids. CDR3 sequence reads: CAISSGTSVQETQYF. The DNA for the CDR3 is TGTGCCATCAGCTCCGGGACTAGCGTTCAAGAGACCCAGTACTTC.

This chain links TRBV4-1 with TRBJ2-5, with 11 bases lining up with TRBD2. The germline V gene encodes CDR1 MGHRA and CDR2 YSYEKL. The CDR3 runs to 16 residues. Trimming cost V 4 bases and J 2 bases; bases outside gene matches: 6. This CDR3 is CASSPGGLAVQETQYF. CDR3 sequence (DNA): TGCGCCAGCAGCCCCGGGGGACTAGCGGTACAAGAGACCCAGTACTTC.

The J gene is TRBJ2-5, the V gene TRBV9, with 7 bases lining up with TRBD2. With the DNA end fitting TRBJ2-7 better, the J assignment may be wrong. The CDR3 totals 14 residues. Germline V gene lookup returns CDR1 SGDLS and CDR2 YYNGEE. CDR3: CASSVDFGGYEQYF. The CDR3 DNA follows: TGTGCCAGCAGCGTAGACTTCGGGGGGTACGAGCAGTACTTC.

V gene TRBV5-4 combines with J gene TRBJ1-1; 12 bases agree with TRBD1. This CDR3 comprises 17 residues. Per the germline V gene, CDR1 is SGHNT and CDR2 is YYREEE (reference sequence). Germline trimming cut 3 bases from V and 1 base from J; bases unmatched to any gene: 7. CDR3 DNA sequence: TGTGCCAGCAGCTCCGCCGGGACAGGGGGCTGGAACACTGAAGCTTTCTTT. It specifies CASSSAGTGGWNTEAFF.

This chain connects TRBV30 to TRBJ1-4, with 10 bases aligning to TRBD1. Trimming cost V 0 bases and J 7 bases; bases outside gene matches: 5. The germline gives CDR1 GTSNPN, CDR2 SVGIG (reference sequence). CDR3 length: 15 amino acids. The CDR3: CAWSVPGQGLEKLFF. DNA for the CDR3: TGTGCCTGGAGTGTGCCGGGACAGGGGCTTGAAAAACTGTTTTTT.

The DNA for the CDR3 is TGTGCCAGCAGAGGACAGGGGGCATTAGATACGCAGTATTTT. Protein sequence: CASRGQGALDTQYF. The chain carries TRBV6-6 and TRBJ2-3; TRBD1 aligns across 11 bases. J lost 5 bases, V lost 6 bases, and 4 bases had no gene match. The V gene's germline CDR1 is MNHNY and CDR2 SVGAGI (reference sequence). CDR3 length: 14 residues.

The chain recombines TRBV5-1 with TRBJ2-5; 7 nucleotides line up with TRBD1. Near its end, the DNA agrees better with TRBJ2-7, so the J call may be wrong. Germline V gene data show CDR1 as SGHRS and CDR2 as YFSETQ. CDR3 length: 14 residues. The chain's CDR3 is CASNRDRTSYEQYF. The CDR3 nucleotides are TGCGCCAGTAACCGGGACAGAACGTCCTACGAGCAGTACTTC.

The chain links TRBV6-5 to TRBJ1-6, with D maybe TRBD1 (5 bases). V lost 6 bases, J lost 2 bases, and 8 bases lay in between. This CDR3 region has 14 residues. Germline CDR1 and CDR2: MNHEY and SVGAGI. CDR3 loop: CASRGGTYNSPLHF. As DNA, the CDR3 is TGTGCCAGCAGGGGGGGGACCTATAATTCACCCCTCCACTTT.